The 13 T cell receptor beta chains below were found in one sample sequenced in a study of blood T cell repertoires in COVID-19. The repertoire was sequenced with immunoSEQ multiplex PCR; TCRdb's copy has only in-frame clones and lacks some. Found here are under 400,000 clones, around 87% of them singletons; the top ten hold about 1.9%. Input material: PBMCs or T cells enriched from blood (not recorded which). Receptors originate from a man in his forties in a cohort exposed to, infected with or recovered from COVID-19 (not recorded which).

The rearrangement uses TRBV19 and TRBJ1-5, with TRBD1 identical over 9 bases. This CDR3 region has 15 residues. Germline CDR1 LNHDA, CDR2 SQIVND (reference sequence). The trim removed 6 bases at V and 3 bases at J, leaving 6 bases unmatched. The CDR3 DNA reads TGTGCCAGTAGACAGGGGGCCCTTATCAATCAGCCCCAGCATTTT. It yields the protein CASRQGALINQPQHF.

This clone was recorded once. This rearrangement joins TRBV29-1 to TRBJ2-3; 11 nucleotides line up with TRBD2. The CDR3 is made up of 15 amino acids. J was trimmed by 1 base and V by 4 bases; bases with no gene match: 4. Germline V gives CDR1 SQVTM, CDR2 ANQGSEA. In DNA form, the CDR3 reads TGCAGCGTTGGGGGGACTAGCGGAGGCACAGATACGCAGTATTTT. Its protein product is CSVGGTSGGTDTQYF.

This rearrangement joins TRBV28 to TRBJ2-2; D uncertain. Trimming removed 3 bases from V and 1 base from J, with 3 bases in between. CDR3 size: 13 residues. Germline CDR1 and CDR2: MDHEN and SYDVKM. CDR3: CASSLRNTGELFF. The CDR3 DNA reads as TGTGCCAGCAGTTTGCGGAACACCGGGGAGCTGTTTTTT.

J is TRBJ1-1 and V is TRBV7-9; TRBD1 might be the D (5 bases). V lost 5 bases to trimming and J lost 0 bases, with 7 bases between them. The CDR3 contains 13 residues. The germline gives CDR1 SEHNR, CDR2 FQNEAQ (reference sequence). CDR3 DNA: TGTGCCAGCAGCAGGACAATGAACACTGAAGCTTTCTTT. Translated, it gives CASSRTMNTEAFF.

CDR3 coding DNA: TGTGCCAGTAGGGCCCAGGTCCTGAACACTGAAGCTTTCTTT. The encoded protein is CASRAQVLNTEAFF. The V call is TRBV19, the J call TRBJ1-1; D remains ambiguous. CDR3 length equals 14 residues. The germline gives CDR1 LNHDA, CDR2 SQIVND (reference sequence). V lost 6 bases, J lost 0 bases, and 11 bases lay in between.

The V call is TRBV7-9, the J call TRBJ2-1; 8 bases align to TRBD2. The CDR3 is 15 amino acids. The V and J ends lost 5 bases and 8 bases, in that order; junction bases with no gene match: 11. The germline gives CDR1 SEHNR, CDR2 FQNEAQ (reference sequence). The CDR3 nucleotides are TGTGCCAGCAGCGAAGGGCGCGGGAGGCGGGATGAGCAGTTCTTC. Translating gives CASSEGRGRRDEQFF. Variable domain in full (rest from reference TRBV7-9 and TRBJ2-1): DTGVSQNPRHKITKRGQNVTFRCDPISEHNRLYWYRQTLGQGPEFLTYFQNEAQLEKSRLLSDRFSAERPKGSFSTLEIQRTEQGDSAMYLCASSEGRGRRDEQFFGPGTRLTVL.

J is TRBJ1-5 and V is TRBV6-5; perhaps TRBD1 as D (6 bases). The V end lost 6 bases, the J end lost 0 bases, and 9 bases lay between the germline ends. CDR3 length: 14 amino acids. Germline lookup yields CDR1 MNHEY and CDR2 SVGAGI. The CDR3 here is CASRRTVSNQPQHF. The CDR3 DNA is TGTGCCAGCAGAAGGACAGTTAGCAATCAGCCCCAGCATTTT.

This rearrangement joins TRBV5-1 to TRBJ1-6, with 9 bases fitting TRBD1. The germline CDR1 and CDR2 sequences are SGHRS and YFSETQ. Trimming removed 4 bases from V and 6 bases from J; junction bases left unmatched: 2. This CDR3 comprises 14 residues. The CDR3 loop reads CASSEDRGNSPLHF. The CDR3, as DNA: TGCGCCAGCAGCGAGGACAGGGGTAATTCACCCCTCCACTTT. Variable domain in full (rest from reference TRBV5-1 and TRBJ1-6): KAGVTQTPRYLIKTRGQQVTLSCSPISGHRSVSWYQQTPGQGLQFLFEYFSETQRNKGNFPGRFSGRQFSNSRSEMNVSTLELGDSALYLCASSEDRGNSPLHFGNGTRLTVT.

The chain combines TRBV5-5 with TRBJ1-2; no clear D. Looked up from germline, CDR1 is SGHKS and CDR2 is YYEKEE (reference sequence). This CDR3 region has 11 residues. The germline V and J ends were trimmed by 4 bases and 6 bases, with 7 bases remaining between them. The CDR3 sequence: CASSQVDGYTF. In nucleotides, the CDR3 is TGTGCCAGCAGCCAGGTGGATGGCTACACCTTC.

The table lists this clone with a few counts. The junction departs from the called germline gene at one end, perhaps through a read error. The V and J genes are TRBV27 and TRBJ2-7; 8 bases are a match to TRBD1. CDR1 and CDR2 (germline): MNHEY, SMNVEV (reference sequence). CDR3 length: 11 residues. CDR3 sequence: CASSIGQGWSF. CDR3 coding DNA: TGTGCCAGCAGTATCGGACAGGGTTGGTCCTTC.

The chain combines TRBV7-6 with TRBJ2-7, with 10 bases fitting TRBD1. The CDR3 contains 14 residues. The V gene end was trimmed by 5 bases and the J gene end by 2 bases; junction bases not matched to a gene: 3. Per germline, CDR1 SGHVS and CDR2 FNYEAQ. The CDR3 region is CASSAGQGAYEQYF. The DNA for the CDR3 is TGTGCCAGCAGCGCTGGACAGGGGGCCTACGAGCAGTACTTC.

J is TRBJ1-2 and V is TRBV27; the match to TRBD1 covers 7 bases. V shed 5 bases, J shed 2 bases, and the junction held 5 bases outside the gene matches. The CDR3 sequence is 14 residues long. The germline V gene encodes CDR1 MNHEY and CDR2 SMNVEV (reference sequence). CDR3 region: CASSRRGQNYGYTF. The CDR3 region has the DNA TGTGCCAGCAGTCGAAGGGGACAGAACTATGGCTACACCTTC.

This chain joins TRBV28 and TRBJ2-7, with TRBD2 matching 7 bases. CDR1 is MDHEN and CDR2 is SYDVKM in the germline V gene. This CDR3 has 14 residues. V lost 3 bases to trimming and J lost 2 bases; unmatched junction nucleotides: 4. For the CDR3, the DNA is TGTGCCAGCAGTTTTAAGCGGGGAACCTACGAGCAGTACTTC. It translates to CASSFKRGTYEQYF.